The 17 T cell receptor beta chains below come from one sample, sequenced in a study of cytomegalovirus exposure and HLA in healthy donors. In the PCR, 60 Vbeta and 13 Jbeta primers were used. Sequenced by immunoSEQ multiplex PCR; TCRdb stores in-frame clones only, minus some. Of 120,000 or so clones in the sample, 80% to 90% were seen once. Input material: PBMCs. These receptor sequences come from a middle-aged woman in good health and CMV-seropositive.

V and J are TRBV6-5 and TRBJ2-5, with 12 nucleotides matching TRBD2. Unmatched junction bases numbered 6, after V lost 5 bases and J lost 5 bases. The CDR3 is 15 residues long. Germline V lookup: CDR1 MNHEY, CDR2 SVGAGI. The CDR3 DNA reads as TGTGCCAGCAGTAATAGACTAGCGGGAGTGGAGACCCAGTACTTC. It codes for CASSNRLAGVETQYF.

The chain links TRBV11-1 to TRBJ2-5; TRBD2 matches at 11 bases. The trim removed 5 bases at V and 1 base at J, leaving 6 bases unmatched. This CDR3 has 16 residues. Germline CDR1 is SGHAT and CDR2 is FQDESV (reference sequence). CDR3 protein: CASSPIAGGFQETQYF. CDR3 sequence (DNA): TGTGCCAGCAGCCCGATAGCGGGAGGGTTCCAAGAGACCCAGTACTTC.

This clone has a handful of counts. The chain's CDR3 is CASSGGAGGGDTQYF. In nucleotides, the CDR3 is TGTGCCAGCAGTGGGGGAGCGGGAGGGGGAGATACGCAGTATTTT. The chain couples TRBV6-1 to TRBJ2-3, with 10 bases fitting TRBD2. The CDR3 is made up of 15 amino acids. V lost 4 bases, J lost 5 bases, and 6 bases stayed unmatched. CDR1 and CDR2 from the germline V gene are MNHNS and SASEGT.

The chain combines TRBV5-6 with TRBJ2-5; TRBD2 might be the D (6 bases). With the DNA end fitting TRBJ2-7 better, the J assignment may be wrong. CDR3 length: 19 residues. The V gene's germline CDR1 is SGHDT and CDR2 YYEEEE. CDR3 in DNA: TGTGCCAGCAGCTTCGGTCGCGGGCGGGGCGGCGGACACTCCTACGAGCAGTACTTC. This codes for CASSFGRGRGGGHSYEQYF.

To note about this clone: At one boundary the junction diverges from the germline segment, which might be a read error. CDR3 sequence (DNA): TGTGCTAGCAGCTTGTCGGTTGGCACAGATACGCAGTATTTT. It codes for CASSLSVGTDTQYF. V gene TRBV7-7 combines with J gene TRBJ2-3, with D unclear. Germline V gives CDR1 SSHAT, CDR2 FNYEAQ (reference sequence). The CDR3 loop spans 14 amino acids.

This chain uses TRBV29-1 with TRBJ2-4, with D perhaps TRBD1 (5 bases). This CDR3 comprises 14 residues. Looked up from germline, CDR1 is SQVTM and CDR2 is ANQGSEA. V was trimmed by 1 base and J by 6 bases, leaving 13 bases between them. This CDR3 reads CSVEVVTARNIQYF. As DNA, the CDR3 is TGCAGCGTTGAAGTAGTGACAGCTAGAAACATTCAGTACTTC. The full variable domain, rest sourced from reference TRBV29-1 and TRBJ2-4, is SAVISQKPSRDICQRGTSLTIQCQVDSQVTMMFWYRQQPGQSLTLIATANQGSEATYESGFVIDKFPISRPNLTFSTLTVSNMSPEDSSIYLCSVEVVTARNIQYFGAGTRLSVL.

The chain recombines TRBV15 with TRBJ2-2, with D perhaps TRBD1 (7 bases). The CDR3 sequence is 17 residues long. Germline V gene lookup returns CDR1 LNHNV and CDR2 YYDKDF (reference sequence). Deletions cut 2 bases from V and 4 bases from J, with 17 bases between. CDR3 sequence (DNA): TGTGCCACCAGCAGAATCCCCATTCAGGGGGGCACCGGGGAGCTGTTTTTT. It is translated as CATSRIPIQGGTGELFF.

This clone appeared once. The V call is TRBV6-1, the J call TRBJ1-2; 7 positions agree with TRBD1. The V gene's germline CDR1 is MNHNS and CDR2 SASEGT. J lost 4 bases, V lost 5 bases, and 10 bases had no gene match. The CDR3 runs 15 residues. CDR3 DNA sequence: TGTGCCAGCAGTCCCCCCCGGGCAGGGGGCTATGGCTACACCTTC. Amino acids: CASSPPRAGGYGYTF.

The chain combines TRBV9 with TRBJ1-4; 7 nucleotides agree with TRBD1. Per germline, CDR1 SGDLS and CDR2 YYNGEE. The junction had 6 bases not matched to a gene; V was cut back by 0 bases and J by 7 bases. The CDR3 extends over 15 amino acids. The CDR3 protein is CASSVVGQKGEKLFF. DNA of the CDR3: TGTGCCAGCAGCGTAGTGGGACAGAAGGGTGAAAAACTGTTTTTT. Full variable domain (outside the CDR3, taken from reference TRBV9 and TRBJ1-4): DSGVTQTPKHLITATGQRVTLRCSPRSGDLSVYWYQQSLDQGLQFLIQYYNGEERAKGNILERFSAQQFPDLHSELNLSSLELGDSALYFCASSVVGQKGEKLFFGSGTQLSVL.

V usage is TRBV15 and J usage is TRBJ1-5, with D possibly matching TRBD1 (5 bases). This CDR3 spans 13 amino acids. Between the trimmed V and J ends, which lost 5 bases and 5 bases, there was a span of 10 bases. CDR1 is LNHNV, CDR2 YYDKDF, per germline (reference sequence). CDR3 region: CATSRTGDQPQHF. The CDR3 coding sequence is TGTGCCACCAGCCGAACGGGGGATCAGCCCCAGCATTTT.

The rearrangement uses TRBV12-5 and TRBJ2-7; 9 positions match TRBD2. The length of the CDR3 is 15 residues. V lost 5 bases to trimming and J lost 9 bases; unmatched junction nucleotides: 14. Per the germline V gene, CDR1 is LGHNT and CDR2 is FRNRAP. The CDR3 is CASGLLAGEATTQYF. The CDR3 nucleotides read TGTGCTAGTGGTCTATTAGCGGGAGAAGCGACGACGCAGTACTTC.

V usage is TRBV18 and J usage is TRBJ2-2; 7 bases map to TRBD2. Germline V gives CDR1 KGHSH, CDR2 LQKENI. Germline trimming cut 3 bases from V and 4 bases from J; bases unmatched to any gene: 8. CDR3 length: 16 amino acids. CDR3 amino acids: CASSPLGLTGTGELFF. The CDR3 nucleotides are TGTGCCAGCTCACCGCTGGGACTAACGGGCACCGGGGAGCTGTTTTTT.

This clone showed up just a few times. This sequence joins TRBV30 and TRBJ2-1; 10 bases line up with TRBD2. The junction had 12 bases not matched to a gene; V was cut back by 5 bases and J by 2 bases. The germline V gene has CDR1 GTSNPN and CDR2 SVGIG (reference sequence). The CDR3 totals 17 residues. The DNA of the CDR3 is TGTGCCTGGGGTTTAGCGGTAGCGGGAGGACCCTACAATGAGCAGTTCTTC. Translating it yields CAWGLAVAGGPYNEQFF.

The rearrangement joins TRBV29-1 to TRBJ1-2; D not certain. Germline loops: CDR1 SQVTM, CDR2 ANQGSEA. V was clipped by 5 bases and J by 4 bases, with 20 bases between them. The CDR3 runs to 15 residues. The CDR3 DNA reads as TGCAGCGTTTTTGGAGGGTCCGGTCAGGCCTATGGCTACACCTTC. Protein: CSVFGGSGQAYGYTF. Full variable domain (rest looked up from reference TRBV29-1 and TRBJ1-2): SAVISQKPSRDICQRGTSLTIQCQVDSQVTMMFWYRQQPGQSLTLIATANQGSEATYESGFVIDKFPISRPNLTFSTLTVSNMSPEDSSIYLCSVFGGSGQAYGYTFGSGTRLTVV.

This rearrangement joins TRBV15 to TRBJ1-3; D may be TRBD1 (6 bases). Deletions cut 1 base from V and 0 bases from J, with 19 bases between. The germline V gene has CDR1 LNHNV and CDR2 YYDKDF (reference sequence). CDR3 length: 19 residues. In DNA form, the CDR3 reads TGTGCCACCAGCAGAGTGGCAGGGGCCCTCGGCAGCTCTGGAAACACCATATATTTT. It is translated as CATSRVAGALGSSGNTIYF. The variable domain in full, completed from reference TRBV15 and TRBJ1-3, reads DAMVIQNPRYQVTQFGKPVTLSCSQTLNHNVMYWYQQKSSQAPKLLFHYYDKDFNNEADTPDNFQSRRPNTSFCFLDIRSPGLGDTAMYLCATSRVAGALGSSGNTIYFGEGSWLTVV.

The chain couples TRBV10-3 to TRBJ2-1; 7 bases line up with TRBD2. This CDR3 spans 16 amino acids. Unmatched junction bases numbered 10, after V lost 6 bases and J lost 2 bases. The germline V gene encodes CDR1 ENHRY and CDR2 SYGVKD. In DNA, the CDR3 is TGTGCCATCAGGGAATCCCTAGCGGCCCCCTACAATGAGCAGTTCTTC. Translated, it gives CAIRESLAAPYNEQFF.

This chain uses TRBV7-2 with TRBJ2-5, with D perhaps TRBD1 (6 bases). This CDR3 has 13 residues. The germline V gene encodes CDR1 SGHTA and CDR2 FQGNSA. Trimming removed 2 bases at V and 5 bases at J, with 9 bases between. The CDR3 region is CASSLWDTETQYF. In DNA form, the CDR3 reads TGTGCCAGCAGCTTATGGGACACGGAGACCCAGTACTTC.